One and the same sample provided the 12 T cell receptor beta chains below, sequenced in a study of Tregs in tolerant kidney transplant recipients. Generated by immunoSEQ multiplex PCR, the TCRdb table keeps only in-frame clones and is missing some. The data show roughly 32,000 clones, and the top ten clones hold more than 6.5%. The material sequenced was CD8+ T cells from blood, taken before the transplant. The origin of the receptors is a human donor who received a combined kidney and bone marrow transplant.

Of note for this clone: The read gets to within 3 residues of the CDR3 end, and the germline J gene fills in the rest. The chain employs TRBV7-2 and TRBJ2-5; no firm D call. CDR1 is SGHTA and CDR2 is FQGNSA in the germline V gene. This CDR3 spans 12 amino acids. Trimming left V 2 bases short and J 5 bases short, with 6 bases between. The CDR3 loop reads CASSLNSETQYF. CDR3 DNA, as far as it was read: TGTGCCAGCAGCTTAAACTCGGAGACC.

As concerns this clone: The observed sequence ends 3 residues before the CDR3 terminus, with the missing tail filled in from the germline J gene. The rearrangement links TRBV10-3 to TRBJ2-7; 7 bases line up with TRBD2. Per germline, CDR1 ENHRY and CDR2 SYGVKD. V dropped 7 bases and J dropped 1; count of bases not matched to a gene: 4. The CDR3 runs to 13 residues. The CDR3: CAIKPGGSYEQYF. CDR3 DNA (partial): TGTGCCATCAAACCGGGGGGTTCCTACGAG.

As regards this clone: The read ends 3 residues before the CDR3 terminus; that terminus is restored from the germline J gene. V is TRBV29-1 and J is TRBJ1-2; 8 positions match TRBD1. Germline trimming cut 7 bases from V and 6 bases from J; bases unmatched to any gene: 10. CDR3 length equals 13 residues. Per germline, CDR1 SQVTM and CDR2 ANQGSEA. This CDR3 is CSADPDRGDGYTF. The CDR3 bases that were read are TGCAGCGCCGACCCTGACAGGGGAGATGGC.

To note about this clone: The read is 3 residues too short to cover the CDR3 end, so that end is filled in from the germline J gene. The chain employs TRBV30 and TRBJ2-3; the match to TRBD1 covers 10 bases. The CDR3 runs 14 residues. CDR1 is GTSNPN and CDR2 is SVGIG in the germline V gene (reference sequence). V dropped 1 base and J dropped 4; count of bases not matched to a gene: 2. CDR3 DNA (partial): TGTGCCTGGAGTGGGACAGGGGGGCCAGATACG. It encodes CAWSGTGGPDT. The entire CDR3 protein is CAWSGTGGPDTQYF.

As for this clone: With the read ending 3 residues before the CDR3 end, the germline J gene is used to fill in that end. The chain is built from TRBV29-1 and TRBJ2-1, with 10 bases identical to TRBD2. CDR1 SQVTM and CDR2 ANQGSEA come from the germline V gene. The J segment lost 6 bases and the V segment lost 3 bases, leaving 14 bases of the junction unmatched. CDR3 length equals 17 residues. CDR3 loop: CSVEDGLGLAEFNEQFF. The sequenced part of the CDR3 DNA is TGCAGCGTTGAGGATGGCTTAGGACTAGCGGAATTCAATGAG.

About this clone itself: The read comes to an end 3 residues before the CDR3 does, leaving the germline J gene to fill in the end. The chain links TRBV20-1 to TRBJ2-7; no clear D. Trimming cost V 4 bases and J 3 bases, with 13 bases left between them. The CDR3 spans 13 residues. The V gene's germline CDR1 is DFQATT and CDR2 SNEGSKA (reference sequence). The CDR3 reads CSAISFQNYEQYF. The part of the CDR3 DNA that was read is TGCAGTGCTATTAGCTTCCAGAACTACGAG.

Concerning this clone: The CDR3 end lies 3 residues beyond the end of the read and is filled in from the germline J gene. The chain has TRBV29-1 and TRBJ2-7; D assignment may be TRBD1 or TRBD2 (6 bases each). Germline CDR1 is SQVTM and CDR2 is ANQGSEA. The CDR3 is made up of 14 amino acids. V shed 5 bases and J shed 4 bases, with 18 bases lying between them. CDR3 protein: CSVQGGTPAYEQYF. The sequenced part of the CDR3 DNA is TGCAGCGTTCAAGGCGGGACACCCGCTTACGAG.

Regarding this clone: From the germline J gene comes the end of the CDR3, since the read stops 3 residues before it. The V call is TRBV7-6, the J call TRBJ2-7, with TRBD1 identical over 7 bases. Per the germline V gene, CDR1 is SGHVS and CDR2 is FNYEAQ. Trimming removed 1 base from V and 5 bases from J; junction bases left unmatched: 8. CDR3 size: 15 residues. CDR3: CASSLEQGSLNEQYF. The sequenced CDR3 bases are TGTGCCAGCAGCTTAGAACAGGGGTCTCTCAACGAG.

Worth noting for this clone: The read terminates 3 residues ahead of where the CDR3 ends, so the germline J gene completes it. V gene TRBV20-1 combines with J gene TRBJ1-1, with 9 bases aligning to TRBD1. Germline CDR1 reads DFQATT; CDR2 reads SNEGSKA (reference sequence). V shed 6 bases, J shed 6 bases, and the junction held 2 bases outside the gene matches. The CDR3 is 11 residues long. Partial CDR3 DNA: TGCAGTGCGAACAGGGGGCCTGAA. This encodes CSANRGPE. The CDR3 reads in full as CSANRGPEAFF.

Points on this clone: The sequence runs out 3 residues before the end of the CDR3; the remainder is reconstructed from the germline J gene. The chain couples TRBV2 to TRBJ1-6, with a possible D match to TRBD1 (5 bases). The CDR3 has 17 residues. Between the trimmed V and J ends, which lost 5 bases and 1 base, there was a span of 15 bases. Per germline, CDR1 SNHLY and CDR2 FYNNEI. The CDR3 here is CASSSVSEGSYNSPLHF. The sequenced part of the CDR3 DNA is TGTGCCAGCAGTTCCGTATCCGAGGGGTCCTATAATTCACCC.

In the case of this clone: From the germline J gene comes the end of the CDR3, since the read stops 3 residues before it. The chain carries TRBV2 and TRBJ1-1; TRBD1 matches at 9 bases. V shed 6 bases, J shed 3 bases, and the junction held 11 bases outside the gene matches. Germline CDR1 SNHLY, CDR2 FYNNEI. This CDR3 is 16 amino acids long. The sequenced part of the CDR3 DNA is TGTGCCAGCAGGGGTGACAGGGGGAAAGGGGACACTGAA. This encodes CASRGDRGKGDTE. The entire CDR3 reads CASRGDRGKGDTEAFF.

Regarding this clone: Coverage ceases 3 residues before the CDR3 finishes, and the germline J gene fills in the end. The chain uses TRBV7-2 and TRBJ2-3; no definite D call. V lost 5 bases, J lost 2 bases, and 14 bases lay in between. Germline CDR1 is SGHTA and CDR2 is FQGNSA. This CDR3 is 15 amino acids long. The sequenced part of the CDR3 DNA is TGTGCCAGCAGCCCATGGTCCCAGGACACAGATACG. Protein: CASSPWSQDTDT. The whole CDR3 sequence reads CASSPWSQDTDTQYF.